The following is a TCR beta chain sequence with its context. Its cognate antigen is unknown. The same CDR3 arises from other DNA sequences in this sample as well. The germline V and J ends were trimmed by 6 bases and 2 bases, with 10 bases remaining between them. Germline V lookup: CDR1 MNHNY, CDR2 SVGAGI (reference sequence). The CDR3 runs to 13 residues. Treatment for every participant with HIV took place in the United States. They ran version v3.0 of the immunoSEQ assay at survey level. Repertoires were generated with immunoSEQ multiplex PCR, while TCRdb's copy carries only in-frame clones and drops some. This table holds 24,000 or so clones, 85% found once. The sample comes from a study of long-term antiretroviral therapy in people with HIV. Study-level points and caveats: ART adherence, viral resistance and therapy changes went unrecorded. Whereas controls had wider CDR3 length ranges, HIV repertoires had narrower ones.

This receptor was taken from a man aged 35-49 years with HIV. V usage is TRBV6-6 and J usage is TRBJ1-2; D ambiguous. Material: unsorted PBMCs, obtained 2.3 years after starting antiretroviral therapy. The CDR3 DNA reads TGTGCCAGCAGCCCTGGTCTGAACTATGGCTACACCTTC. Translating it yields CASSPGLNYGYTF.